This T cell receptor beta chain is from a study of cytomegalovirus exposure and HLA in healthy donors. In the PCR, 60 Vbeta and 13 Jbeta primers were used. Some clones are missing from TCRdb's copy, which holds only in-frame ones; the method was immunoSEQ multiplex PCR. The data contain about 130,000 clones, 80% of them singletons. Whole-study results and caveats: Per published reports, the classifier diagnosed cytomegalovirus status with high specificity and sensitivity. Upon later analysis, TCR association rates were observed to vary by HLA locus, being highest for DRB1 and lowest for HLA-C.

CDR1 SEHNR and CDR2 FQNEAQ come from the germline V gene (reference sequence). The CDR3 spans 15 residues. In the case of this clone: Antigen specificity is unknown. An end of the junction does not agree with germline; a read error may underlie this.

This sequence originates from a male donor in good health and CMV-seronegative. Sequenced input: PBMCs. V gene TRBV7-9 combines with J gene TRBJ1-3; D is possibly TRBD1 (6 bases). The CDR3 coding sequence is TGTTCCAGCAGCCCCACGGGGGGCCCTGGAAACACCATATATTTT. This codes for CSSSPTGGPGNTIYF.